This T cell receptor (beta chain) was recorded in a study of OX40 agonist ivuxolimab in advanced cancers. In the study overall: Patients received the agonistic anti-OX40 (CD134) antibody ivuxolimab. The dose-escalation cohort had hepatocellular carcinoma, melanoma, renal cell or head and neck cancer. Three patients responded partially, comprising one with hepatocellular carcinoma and two with cutaneous melanoma.

Some clones are missing from TCRdb's copy, which holds only in-frame ones; the method was immunoSEQ multiplex PCR. Here the sample spans roughly 80,000 clones, about 92% being singletons. As concerns this clone: The antigen is unknown.

V was clipped by 4 bases and J by 3 bases; unmatched bases: 4. Germline loops: CDR1 MNHNS, CDR2 SASEGT. The CDR3 is 14 residues long. Points from the study as a whole: Relatively little clonal expansion, among the lowest observed, appeared in partial responders at 0.1-3.0 mg/kg.

The clonotype originates from an adult with an advanced solid tumor such as melanoma, head and neck, liver or kidney cancer. This sequence joins TRBV6-1 and TRBJ2-3; 7 bases match TRBD2. The starting material was CD4+ or CD8+ T cells sorted from blood, obtained in a trial of the OX40 agonist ivuxolimab. This chain's CDR3 is CASSVREGTDTQYF. The CDR3 bases are TGTGCCAGCAGTGTCAGGGAGGGGACAGATACGCAGTATTTT.